This TCR beta chain was identified during a study of CD8+ T cells in alopecia areata. Extracted from the samples, RNA was reverse transcribed into cDNA to serve as the sequencing template. Assay: immunoSEQ multiplex PCR; the TCRdb copy retains only in-frame clones and omits some. Sampling found around 290,000 clones, none seen once. Cells from pooled cutaneous lymph nodes were sorted by CD4, CD8alpha, NKG2D, NKG2ACE and other markers. The CDR3 runs to 15 residues. CDR1 and CDR2 (germline): FNHDT, SITEND (reference sequence). V trimming: 2 bases; J trimming: 3 bases; junction bases outside the gene matches: 4. As regards this clone: These gene names are mouse names. The sequence runs out 4 residues before the end of the CDR3; the remainder is reconstructed from the germline J gene.

Sequencing was performed on CD4+ T cells sorted from a lymph node. The sequence was obtained from a C3H/HeJ mouse with alopecia areata. This line is of MHC haplotype H2-k. This chain joins TRBV19 and TRBJ2-1; 8 bases are shared with TRBD2. CDR3 bases read: TGTGCCAGCAGTATTTCTGGGGGGCTCTATGCT. Translated, it gives CASSISGGLYA. The CDR3, in full, reads CASSISGGLYAEQFF.